A selection of T cell receptor beta chains follows, all from one sample in a study of stem cell transplantation in POMP-related autoinflammatory disease. TCRdb's copy holds only in-frame clones and misses some; the assay was immunoSEQ multiplex PCR. The sample includes some 1,000 clones, around 89% of them seen just once. The material sequenced was a CXCR5-defined cell subset from PBMCs. Receptors originate from a human donor in good health. The CDR3 runs from the conserved cysteine through the conserved F or W. D genes are given only for firm matches. Some rows have no size entry. The others give once, few or many, or a class for an expanded clone.

J gene	D gene	V gene	clone size	CDR3 DNA	CDR3 protein
TRBJ1-4	.	TRBV6-6	.	TGTGCCAGCAGTTACTTGGGGAATCCTAATGAAAAACTGTTTTTT	CASSYLGNPNEKLFF
TRBJ2-3	TRBD1	TRBV6-8	.	TGTGCCAGCAGACCCGAAACCGGGACAGGGGGCCTTGTAGGCACAGATACGCAGTATTTT	CASRPETGTGGLVGTDTQYF
TRBJ1-5	.	TRBV6-7	few	TGTGCCAGCAGTTACTCCAATCTCCATACCGACAGGCCCGATCAGCCCCAGCATTTT	CASSYSNLHTDRPDQPQHF
TRBJ2-5	.	TRBV5-8	.	TGTGCCAGCAGCTTGGGACAGGGAGGAGAAGAGACCCAGTACTTC	CASSLGQGGEETQYF
TRBJ2-4	.	TRBV7-2	.	TGTGCCAGCAGCACCGACGCACCCCACAGCATTCAGTACTTC	CASSTDAPHSIQYF
TRBJ2-1	.	TRBV28	.	TGTGCCAGCGGGCCAGGCAAGGGAGCCTACAATGAGCAGTTCTTC	CASGPGKGAYNEQFF
TRBJ1-1	.	TRBV18	.	TGTGCCAGCTCACCGCAAAGTAGGGTTAGGCCTGAAGCTTTCTTT	CASSPQSRVRPEAFF
TRBJ2-7	.	TRBV6-1	.	TGTGCCAGCAGTGAGGCGGGGTTGCCCTTGAGCGAGCAGTACTTC	CASSEAGLPLSEQYF
TRBJ2-5	TRBD2	TRBV7-2	.	TGTGCCAGCAGCTTAGGCGGGGGGGCATGGGAGACCCAGTACTTC	CASSLGGGAWETQYF
TRBJ2-7	.	TRBV19	few	TGTGCCAGTAGTATGAATGCCCGTTACTACGAGCAGTACTTC	CASSMNARYYEQYF
TRBJ2-7	TRBD2	TRBV5-4	.	TGTGCCAGCAGCTTGGCACTAGCGGGAGACGCCGAGCAGTACTTC	CASSLALAGDAEQYF
TRBJ1-3	.	TRBV11-2	.	TGTGCCAGCAGCTTAGACTGGGTCTCTGGAAACACCATATATTTT	CASSLDWVSGNTIYF
TRBJ2-7	.	TRBV6-1	.	TGTGCCAGCAGTGAAGTACTAAACTACGAGCAGTACTTC	CASSEVLNYEQYF
TRBJ1-5	.	TRBV11-2	.	TGTGCCAGCAGCTCGACAGCGGGTCAGCCCCAGCATTTT	CASSSTAGQPQHF
TRBJ2-5	TRBD2	TRBV5-1	.	TGCGCCAGCTCCTCGCGCGCTAGCGGGAGCGAGACCCAGTACTTC	CASSSRASGSETQYF
TRBJ2-7	TRBD1	TRBV6-5	.	TGTGCCAGCAGGATAACCGGGACAGCCCCCTACGAGCAGTACTTC	CASRITGTAPYEQYF
TRBJ2-7	TRBD1	TRBV23-1	.	TGCGCCAGCAGTCAATCCTATGACAGGGGAAGCCACGAGCAGTACTTC	CASSQSYDRGSHEQYF
TRBJ2-7	TRBD2	TRBV25-1	.	TGTGCCAGCAGTTTGACTAGCCGCGAGCAGTACTTC	CASSLTSREQYF
TRBJ1-2	.	TRBV7-9	.	TGTGCCAGCAGTCAGGGCCAGTACTATGGCTACACCTTC	CASSQGQYYGYTF
TRBJ2-7	.	TRBV9	.	TGTGCCAGCAGCGTGGCCGGGACGCTCTCCCACGAGCAGTACTTC	CASSVAGTLSHEQYF
TRBJ2-3	.	TRBV10-3	.	TGTGCCATCAGCCCTTACACAGATACGCAGTATTTT	CAISPYTDTQYF
TRBJ1-1	TRBD1	TRBV5-4	.	TGTGCCAGCAGCCAAGCAGGGGGCGCCGGGAACACTGAAGCTTTCTTT	CASSQAGGAGNTEAFF
TRBJ1-1	.	TRBV7-8	.	TGTGCCAGCAGCTTAAATCGGGGGGGTGGCACTGAAGCTTTCTTT	CASSLNRGGGTEAFF
TRBJ1-6	.	TRBV6-4	.	TGTGCCAGCAGCGTGAACAGGGAGATCGGTTCACCCCTCCACTTT	CASSVNREIGSPLHF
TRBJ2-5	.	TRBV7-2	.	TGTGCCAGCAGCTTATCCAGCAACCAAGAGACCCAGTACTTC	CASSLSSNQETQYF
TRBJ1-5	TRBD1	TRBV4-1	once	TGCGCCAGCAGCCAAGATGAGTGGCTACAGGGGAAAACTCTTAGCAATCAGCCCCAGCATTTT	CASSQDEWLQGKTLSNQPQHF
TRBJ1-2	TRBD1	TRBV5-6	.	TGTGCCAGCACCCGGGGAGGGACAGGGGGGAACTATGGCTACACCTTC	CASTRGGTGGNYGYTF
TRBJ2-7	TRBD1	TRBV11-2	.	TGTGCCAGCAGCTTAGGTCAACGGGGGACAGGCCCGTCCTACGAGCAGTACTTC	CASSLGQRGTGPSYEQYF
TRBJ2-7	TRBD1	TRBV29-1	.	TGCAGCGTGAGCGTGACAGGGGGCTACGAGCAGTACTTC	CSVSVTGGYEQYF
TRBJ1-2	TRBD1	TRBV7-2	.	TGTGCCAGCAGCGCCTACAGGGGATGGTGGGGCTACACCTTC	CASSAYRGWWGYTF
TRBJ2-1	.	TRBV5-1	.	TGCGCCAGCAGCTTTCCGGGACAAAATGAGCAGTTCTTC	CASSFPGQNEQFF
TRBJ1-1	TRBD1	TRBV28	.	TGTGCCAGTACAGGGGAGGGGAACACTGAAGCTTTCTTT	CASTGEGNTEAFF
TRBJ1-3	.	TRBV28	.	TGTGCCAGCAGCGGGGGGTCCGGGGGTCTACTTGGAAACACCATATATTTT	CASSGGSGGLLGNTIYF
TRBJ1-1	TRBD1	TRBV4-1	.	TGCGCCAGCAGCCAAGACAGGGGGGCCGTCGTTGAAGCTTTCTTT	CASSQDRGAVVEAFF
TRBJ2-5	TRBD2	TRBV6-5	.	TGTGCCAGCAGGGGACTAGCGGGAGGTCAGACCCAGTACTTC	CASRGLAGGQTQYF
TRBJ1-2	TRBD1	TRBV18	.	TGTGCCACCACCCGACAGGGCAACTATGGCTACACCTTC	CATTRQGNYGYTF
TRBJ1-4	.	TRBV21-1	.	TGTGCCAGCAATGGGGACAGAACTTTTGAAAAACTGTTTTTT	CASNGDRTFEKLFF
TRBJ1-4	.	TRBV5-1	.	TGCGCCAGCAGCTTCGAGCGTAATGAAAAACTGTTTTTT	CASSFERNEKLFF
TRBJ1-5	.	TRBV2	.	TGTGCCAGCAAACCCCGTGGGGGAGTCAATCAGCCCCAGCATTTT	CASKPRGGVNQPQHF
TRBJ2-3	.	TRBV5-4	.	TGTGCCAGCAGTTTTCCCCGTCTTGGAGGGGAAGATACGCAGTATTTT	CASSFPRLGGEDTQYF
TRBJ1-4	.	TRBV28	.	TGTGCCAGCAGCTTCGGTTATGGGGGTAAAGAAAAACTGTTTTTT	CASSFGYGGKEKLFF
TRBJ2-1	.	TRBV25-1	.	TGTGCCAGCAGTGAACAGGGTAAACGGTTCTTC	CASSEQGKRFF
TRBJ2-7	.	TRBV5-4	.	TGTGCCAGCAGCTTGCCAACCCCGACAGGCGGCGAGCAGTACTTC	CASSLPTPTGGEQYF
TRBJ2-3	.	TRBV4-1	.	TGCGCCAGCAGCCAAGAAGACTCCGCTAGCACAGATACGCAGTATTTT	CASSQEDSASTDTQYF
TRBJ1-6	TRBD1	TRBV7-2	.	TGTGCCAGCAGCCACCCCGACGAGGGGGCCTCCTATAATTCACCCCTCCACTTT	CASSHPDEGASYNSPLHF
TRBJ2-3	.	TRBV6-1	.	TGTGCCAGCAGTGGGACGGGGGGCCGCACAGATACGCAGTATTTT	CASSGTGGRTDTQYF
TRBJ2-5	TRBD2	TRBV5-1	.	TGCGCCAGCGAGTCTAGCGGGACCCACCAAGAGACCCAGTACTTC	CASESSGTHQETQYF
TRBJ2-7	.	TRBV11-1	.	TGTGCCAGCAGCCGACTTGGAACCGAGCAGTACTTC	CASSRLGTEQYF
TRBJ2-2	.	TRBV19	.	TGTGCCAGTACAAGGGACGGAGTAACCGGGGAGCTGTTTTTT	CASTRDGVTGELFF
TRBJ1-2	.	TRBV7-2	.	TGTGCCAGCAGCGCAGCCGGTCGTTATGGCTACACCTTC	CASSAAGRYGYTF
TRBJ2-7	.	TRBV11-2	.	TGTGCCAGCAGGACTTACGGATCGGGAGTATCCCACGAGCAGTACTTC	CASRTYGSGVSHEQYF
TRBJ1-5	TRBD1	TRBV30	.	TGTGCCTGGAGTTCGGGACAGGGCAATCAGCCCCAGCATTTT	CAWSSGQGNQPQHF
TRBJ1-5	.	TRBV5-4	.	TGTGCCAGCAGCTTCGGGCAGACTAATCAGCCCCAGCATTTT	CASSFGQTNQPQHF
TRBJ1-1	.	TRBV10-1	.	TGCGCCAGCAGTTTGACGGTGGGGAACACTGAAGCTTTCTTT	CASSLTVGNTEAFF